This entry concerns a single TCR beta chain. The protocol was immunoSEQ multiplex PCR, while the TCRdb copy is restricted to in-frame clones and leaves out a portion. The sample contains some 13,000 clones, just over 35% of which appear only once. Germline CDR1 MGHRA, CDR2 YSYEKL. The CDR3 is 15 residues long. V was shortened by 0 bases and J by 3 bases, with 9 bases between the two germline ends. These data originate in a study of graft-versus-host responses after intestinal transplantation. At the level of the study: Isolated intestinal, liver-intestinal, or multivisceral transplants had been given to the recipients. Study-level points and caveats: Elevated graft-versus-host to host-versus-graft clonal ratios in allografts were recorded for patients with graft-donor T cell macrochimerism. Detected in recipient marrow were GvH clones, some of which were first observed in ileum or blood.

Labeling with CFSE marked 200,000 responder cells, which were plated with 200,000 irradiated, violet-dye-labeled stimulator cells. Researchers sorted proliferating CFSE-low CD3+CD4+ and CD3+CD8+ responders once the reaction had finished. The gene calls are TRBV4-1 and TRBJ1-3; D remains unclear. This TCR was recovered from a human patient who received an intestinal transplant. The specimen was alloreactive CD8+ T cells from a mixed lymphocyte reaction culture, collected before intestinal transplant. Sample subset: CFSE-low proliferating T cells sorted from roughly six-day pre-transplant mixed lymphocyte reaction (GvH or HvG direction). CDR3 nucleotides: TGCGCCAGCAGCCAAGATCCCCTGCTTGGAAACACCATATATTTT. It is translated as CASSQDPLLGNTIYF.